This T cell receptor beta chain came from a study of graft-versus-host responses after intestinal transplantation. Study results and limitations: Researchers found peak circulating GvH clone levels linked to early post-transplant HvG declines.

Measured with immunoSEQ multiplex PCR; TCRdb has only the in-frame clones, and not every one. The table has under 7,000 clones, 69% seen once; the top ten hold roughly 33%. A note on this clone: Its antigen is not identified.

The ends lost 5 bases at V and 5 bases at J; junction bases unmatched: 6. CDR1 MNHEY and CDR2 SMNVEV come from the germline V gene (reference sequence). The CDR3 extends over 14 amino acids. Graft tissue processing released intraepithelial and lamina propria lymphocytes. This sequence was found in a human patient who received an intestinal transplant, so some T cells may come from the graft donor. The chain carries TRBV27 and TRBJ2-7; 10 nucleotides match TRBD2. Sequencing was performed on ileum tissue, taken about 300 days after intestinal transplant. Written as DNA, the CDR3 is TGTGCCAGCAGTCCGGTAGCGGGGGGCGACGAGCAGTACTTC. Protein: CASSPVAGGDEQYF.